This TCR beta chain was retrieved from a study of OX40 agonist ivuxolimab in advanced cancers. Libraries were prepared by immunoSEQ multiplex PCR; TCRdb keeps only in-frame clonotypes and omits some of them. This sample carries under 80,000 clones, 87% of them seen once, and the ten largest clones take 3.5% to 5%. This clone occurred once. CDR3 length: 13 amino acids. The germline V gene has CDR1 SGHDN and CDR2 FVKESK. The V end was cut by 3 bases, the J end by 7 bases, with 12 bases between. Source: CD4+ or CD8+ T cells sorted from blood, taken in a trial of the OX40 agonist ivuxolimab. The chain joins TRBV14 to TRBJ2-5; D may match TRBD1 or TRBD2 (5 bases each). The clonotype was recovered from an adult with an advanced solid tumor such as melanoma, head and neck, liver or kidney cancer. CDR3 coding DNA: TGTGCCAGCAGCCAGGGGGATGTGGGGACCCAGTACTTC. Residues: CASSQGDVGTQYF.